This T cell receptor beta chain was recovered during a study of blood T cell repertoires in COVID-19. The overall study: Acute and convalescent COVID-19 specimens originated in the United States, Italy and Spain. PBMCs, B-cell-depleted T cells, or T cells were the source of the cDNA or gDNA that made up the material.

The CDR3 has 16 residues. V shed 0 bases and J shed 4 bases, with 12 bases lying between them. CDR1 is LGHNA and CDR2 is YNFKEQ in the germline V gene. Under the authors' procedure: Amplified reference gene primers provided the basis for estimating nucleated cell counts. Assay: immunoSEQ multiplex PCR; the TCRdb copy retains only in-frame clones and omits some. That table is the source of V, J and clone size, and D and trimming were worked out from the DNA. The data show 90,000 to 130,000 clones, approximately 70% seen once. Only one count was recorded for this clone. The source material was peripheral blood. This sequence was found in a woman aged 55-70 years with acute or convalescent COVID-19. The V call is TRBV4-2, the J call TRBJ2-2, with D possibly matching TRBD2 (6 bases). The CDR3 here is CASSQEGREVTGELFF. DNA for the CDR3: TGTGCCAGCAGCCAAGAGGGCAGGGAGGTCACCGGGGAGCTGTTTTTT.